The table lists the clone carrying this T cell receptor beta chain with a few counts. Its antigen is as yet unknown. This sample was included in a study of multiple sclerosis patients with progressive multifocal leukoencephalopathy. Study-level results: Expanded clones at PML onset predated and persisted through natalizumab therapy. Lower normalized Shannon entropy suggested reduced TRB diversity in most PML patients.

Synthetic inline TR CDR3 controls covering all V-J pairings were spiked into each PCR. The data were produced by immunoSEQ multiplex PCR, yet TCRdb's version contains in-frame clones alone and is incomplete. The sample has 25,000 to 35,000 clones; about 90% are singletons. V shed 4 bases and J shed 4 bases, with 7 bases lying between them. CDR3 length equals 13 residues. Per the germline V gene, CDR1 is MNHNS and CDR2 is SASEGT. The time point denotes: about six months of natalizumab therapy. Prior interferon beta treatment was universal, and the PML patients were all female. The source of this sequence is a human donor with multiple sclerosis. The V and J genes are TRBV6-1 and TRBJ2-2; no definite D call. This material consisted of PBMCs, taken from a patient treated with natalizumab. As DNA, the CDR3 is TGTGCCAGCAGTGGTCGGAGCACCGGGGAGCTGTTTTTT. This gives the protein CASSGRSTGELFF.